This T cell receptor (beta chain) was recovered during a study of shared clonotypes between healthy human individuals. Per sorted-subset replicate PCR, input was around 220 ng DNA, representing about 32,000 T cell genomes. Using immunoSEQ multiplex PCR, the repertoire was profiled, and TCRdb retains in-frame clones only, with some absent. Of about 2.1 million clones in the sample, approximately 92% are singletons; the top ten hold approximately 1.7%. The naive CD8 population came from CD45RO-negative cells selected for CCR7, without terminally differentiated effector memory CD45RA+ cells. The germline V gene encodes CDR1 SGHVS and CDR2 FNYEAQ. Trimming took 5 bases from V and 4 from J, leaving 17 bases between them. CDR3 length equals 15 residues. Regarding this clone: What it binds is unknown.

Whole-study results and caveats: A handful of donors had about 5.1% of their naive CD4 clonotypes in common.

The rearrangement uses TRBV7-6 and TRBJ1-1; D is undetermined. This clonotype originated in a man aged 18 to 30 in good health. Some clones in this sample may be carry-over from other donors' samples. The sequenced material came from naive CD8+ T cells from PBMCs. The DNA of the CDR3 is TGTGCCAGCAGCCCCCAGTGGGTAGAGCTCACTGAAGCTTTCTTT. It encodes CASSPQWVELTEAFF.